The 31 T cell receptor beta chains given below trace back to one sample, sequenced in a study of blood T cells in healthy people across ages. A sample-barcoded 5' primer and a J-beta primer mix were used in a second PCR of roughly 7 to 11 cycles. A single record per CDR3 protein comes from TCRdb applying MiXCR to the 5' RACE reads. The sample includes 750,000 to 1,000,000 distinct CDR3 sequences, almost 30% of them seen just once. This sample was shared with a second study, whose subject was T cells of mothers and their children.

The material sequenced was blood. Receptors originate from a middle-aged woman in good health.

The rearrangement links TRBV12-3 or TRBV12-4 to TRBJ2-5; tentatively, D is TRBD2 (7 bases). This CDR3 contains 14 residues. Trimming cost V 5 bases and J 5 bases, with 15 bases left between them. DNA for the CDR3: TGTGCCAGCAGTAGGGGGGGGCCTTTGGAGACCCAGTACTTC. Translation gives CASSRGGPLETQYF.

This clonotype occurred many times. This chain links TRBV5-1 with TRBJ1-6; perhaps TRBD1 as D (5 bases). The V gene's germline CDR1 is SGHRS and CDR2 YFSETQ. The germline V and J ends were trimmed by 0 bases and 7 bases, with 8 bases remaining between them. This CDR3 spans 14 amino acids. CDR3 coding DNA: TGCGCCAGCAGCTTGGAGGGGAGGAATTCACCCCTCCACTTT. The encoded protein is CASSLEGRNSPLHF.

The CDR3 bases are TGTGCCAGCAGCTCGCCGGGACAGGGTCAGCCCCAGCATTTT. Translation: CASSSPGQGQPQHF. The V call is TRBV5-6, the J call TRBJ1-5; 9 bases match TRBD1. Trimming at V came to 3 bases and at J to 6 bases, leaving 4 bases not matched to a gene. Germline V gives CDR1 SGHDT, CDR2 YYEEEE. There are 14 residues in the CDR3.

This clonotype was counted at least ten times. V is TRBV9 and J is TRBJ2-3; 10 bases line up with TRBD1. Looked up from germline, CDR1 is SGDLS and CDR2 is YYNGEE. This CDR3 is 15 amino acids long. Trimming cost V 3 bases and J 5 bases; bases outside gene matches: 6. CDR3 nucleotides: TGTGCCAGCAGCGACTCCGGGACAGGGGTAGATACGCAGTATTTT. This translates into CASSDSGTGVDTQYF.

This clonotype showed up many times. The chain couples TRBV4-1 to TRBJ2-7, with D possibly being TRBD1 or TRBD2 (5 bases each). The CDR3 runs 13 residues. Looked up from germline, CDR1 is MGHRA and CDR2 is YSYEKL. Trimming took off 5 bases at V and 3 bases at J, with 11 bases between the two ends. The chain's CDR3 is CASSTGRGYEQYF. CDR3 in DNA: TGCGCCAGCAGCACGGGGCGAGGCTACGAGCAGTACTTC.

This clonotype was found a few times. This rearrangement joins TRBV29-1 to TRBJ1-1; TRBD1 might be the D (5 bases). The V gene lost 6 bases and the J gene lost 1 base, with 15 bases spanning the gap. Germline CDR1 reads SQVTM; CDR2 reads ANQGSEA. The CDR3 loop spans 14 amino acids. In nucleotides, the CDR3 is TGCAGCGTGCTAGAGAGGGGATCGAACACTGAAGCTTTCTTT. This gives the protein CSVLERGSNTEAFF.

Concerning this clonotype itself: This sequence may be a read error, since a much larger clone differs from it by one base. J is TRBJ2-4 and V is TRBV28; maybe TRBD1 (5 bases). The CDR3 is 12 amino acids. Trimming shortened V by 5 bases and J by 8 bases, and 10 bases separated the two germline ends. Per germline, CDR1 MDHEN and CDR2 SYDVKM. This CDR3 is CASSKGVYIQYF. The CDR3 DNA reads as TGTGCCAGCAGTAAAGGGGTGTACATTCAGTACTTC.

This clonotype was seen a few times. V gene TRBV3-1 combines with J gene TRBJ2-5, with 8 bases fitting TRBD1. This CDR3 is built from 15 residues. V lost 4 bases and J lost 5; bases outside the gene matches: 9. Looked up from germline, CDR1 is LGHDT and CDR2 is YNNKEL (reference sequence). The CDR3 nucleotides read TGTGCCAGCAGCCCGGACAGGGTAGGTTCGGAGACCCAGTACTTC. Its translation: CASSPDRVGSETQYF.

This clonotype was seen repeatedly, ten times or more. The J gene is TRBJ2-1, the V gene TRBV20-1, with 8 bases matching TRBD2. The V gene end was trimmed by 1 base and the J gene end by 9 bases; junction bases not matched to a gene: 11. This CDR3 contains 15 residues. The V gene's germline CDR1 is DFQATT and CDR2 SNEGSKA (reference sequence). The CDR3, as DNA: TGCAGTGCTAGAGGGGGTAGCGGGGCTGCCTTTGAGCAGTTCTTC. Translating gives CSARGGSGAAFEQFF.

This rearrangement joins TRBV10-3 to TRBJ1-1; TRBD1 matches at 9 bases. The CDR3 has 15 residues. V was pared by 2 bases and J by 4 bases, with 5 bases of the junction left unmatched. CDR1 ENHRY and CDR2 SYGVKD come from the germline V gene. Here the CDR3 reads CAISEQDRGGTEAFF. The DNA for the CDR3 is TGTGCCATCAGTGAGCAGGACAGGGGAGGCACTGAAGCTTTCTTT.

This clonotype showed up many times. The gene calls are TRBV13 and TRBJ1-1; the D gene is possibly TRBD1 (5 bases). The CDR3 contains 15 residues. Trimming left V 4 bases short and J 1 base short, with 13 bases between. Germline V gene sequence: CDR1 PRHDT, CDR2 FYEKMQ (reference sequence). CDR3 sequence (DNA): TGTGCCAGCAGCTCCCCCAGGGCGAAGAACACTGAAGCTTTCTTT. Translated, it gives CASSSPRAKNTEAFF.

This clonotype has a count of ten or more. The chain couples TRBV7-2 to TRBJ2-7; TRBD1 is a possible D gene (6 bases). V gave up 6 bases and J gave up 4 bases, with 10 bases separating them. The CDR3 spans 12 residues. Germline assignment: CDR1 SGHTA and CDR2 FQGNSA. In DNA form, the CDR3 reads TGTGCCAGCAGTTTTACAGGGTACGAGCAGTACTTC. It codes for CASSFTGYEQYF.

The chain employs TRBV18 and TRBJ2-5; 8 bases fit TRBD1. This CDR3 comprises 15 residues. CDR1 is KGHSH and CDR2 is LQKENI in the germline V gene. The J segment lost 1 base and the V segment lost 3 bases, leaving 4 bases of the junction unmatched. The CDR3 spells CASSPDRGSQETQYF. The CDR3 DNA reads as TGTGCCAGCTCACCCGACAGGGGATCCCAAGAGACCCAGTACTTC.

The rearrangement uses TRBV28 and TRBJ2-4, with 9 positions matching TRBD1. Germline values: CDR1 MDHEN, CDR2 SYDVKM. The V gene end was trimmed by 5 bases and the J gene end by 0 bases; junction bases not matched to a gene: 20. This CDR3 comprises 21 residues. CDR3 sequence reads: CASSPTSRDRVRILAKNIQYF. The CDR3 coding sequence is TGTGCCAGCAGTCCAACCAGCCGGGACAGGGTGCGAATACTAGCCAAAAACATTCAGTACTTC.

This clonotype was seen a few times. The chain has TRBV5-1 and TRBJ2-1; no clear D gene. CDR3 size: 15 residues. Germline lookup yields CDR1 SGHRS and CDR2 YFSETQ. The ends were cut back, 6 bases at V and 2 bases at J, with 15 bases in the middle. The CDR3 region is CASTLGYSTYNEQFF. The CDR3 DNA sequence: TGCGCCAGCACCCTTGGATACAGTACCTACAATGAGCAGTTCTTC. Together with reference TRBV5-1 and TRBJ2-1, the CDR3 gives the full variable domain: KAGVTQTPRYLIKTRGQQVTLSCSPISGHRSVSWYQQTPGQGLQFLFEYFSETQRNKGNFPGRFSGRQFSNSRSEMNVSTLELGDSALYLCASTLGYSTYNEQFFGPGTRLTVL.

This clonotype was seen only a few times. V is TRBV20-1 and J is TRBJ1-1, with D unclear. Germline loops: CDR1 DFQATT, CDR2 SNEGSKA (reference sequence). V gave up 0 bases and J gave up 1 base, with 12 bases separating them. The CDR3 spans 15 residues. CDR3 sequence: CSARDKGIRNTEAFF. The CDR3 nucleotides read TGCAGTGCTAGAGATAAGGGTATTAGGAACACTGAAGCTTTCTTT.

This clonotype has at least ten counts. The chain carries TRBV5-1 and TRBJ2-7, with D possibly TRBD1 on 6 matching bases. V dropped 4 bases and J dropped 2 bases, with 16 bases sitting between them. This CDR3 comprises 15 residues. Germline lookup yields CDR1 SGHRS and CDR2 YFSETQ. CDR3 sequence: CASSPGQGTTYEQYF. CDR3 sequence (DNA): TGCGCCAGCAGCCCGGGTCAGGGGACCACCTACGAGCAGTACTTC.

V gene TRBV19 combines with J gene TRBJ1-4; D is possibly TRBD1 (6 bases). The CDR3 totals 14 residues. V dropped 9 bases and J dropped 3 bases, with 14 bases sitting between them. Germline loops: CDR1 LNHDA, CDR2 SQIVND (reference sequence). Written as DNA, the CDR3 is TGTGCCAGCGGCCGGGACACAGCTAATGAAAAACTGTTTTTT. Translation gives CASGRDTANEKLFF.

Worth noting for this clonotype: A much larger clone is a single base away; this may be a read error. This chain uses TRBV9 with TRBJ2-5, with D perhaps matching TRBD1 (6 bases). V lost 3 bases and J 1 base, leaving 16 bases between the germline ends. This CDR3 is built from 16 residues. CDR1 SGDLS and CDR2 YYNGEE come from the germline V gene. The CDR3 nucleotides read TGTGCCAGCAGCGCACCGAGACAGGACCTCCAAGAGACCCAGTACTTC. Translation: CASSAPRQDLQETQYF.

This clonotype has a handful of counts. The chain carries TRBV25-1 and TRBJ2-7; D gene uncertain. This CDR3 has 14 residues. V gave up 6 bases and J gave up 5 bases, with 17 bases separating them. Per germline, CDR1 MGHDK and CDR2 SYGVNS. CDR3 nucleotide sequence: TGTGCCAGCAGAGTAAGGGTCCTTTGGAACGAGCAGTACTTC. Amino acid sequence: CASRVRVLWNEQYF.

This clonotype was counted ten times or more. The V and J genes are TRBV29-1 and TRBJ2-3; D might be TRBD2 (5 bases). V shed 5 bases and J shed 4 bases, with 13 bases lying between them. Germline-derived CDR1 and CDR2 are SQVTM and ANQGSEA. This CDR3 contains 13 residues. The CDR3 sequence is CSVTSSSADTQYF. CDR3 in DNA: TGCAGCGTTACTAGTTCCTCGGCAGATACGCAGTATTTT.

This clonotype was seen more than once but under ten times. One end of the junction fails to match germline, which may point to a read error. The genes are TRBV28 and TRBJ1-2, with a possible D match to TRBD1 (5 bases). Per the germline V gene, CDR1 is MDHEN and CDR2 is SYDVKM. The CDR3 spans 10 residues. CDR3 region: CTAGTYGYTF. The DNA for the CDR3 is TGCACCGCAGGGACCTATGGCTACACCTTC.

This chain connects TRBV28 to TRBJ1-6; D gene uncertain. This CDR3 comprises 13 residues. Looked up from germline, CDR1 is MDHEN and CDR2 is SYDVKM. Deletions cut 10 bases from V and 11 bases from J, with 18 bases between. The CDR3 region has the DNA TGTGCCACCCGCCCGGCGAAATCAACACCCCTCCACTTT. This encodes CATRPAKSTPLHF.

This clonotype came up many times. This chain joins TRBV7-2 and TRBJ2-7, with D possibly TRBD1 on 6 matching bases. Germline CDR1 is SGHTA and CDR2 is FQGNSA. The CDR3 is made up of 15 amino acids. V shed 4 bases and J shed 3 bases, with 16 bases lying between them. Here the CDR3 reads CASSSGTHLSYEQYF. CDR3 nucleotides: TGTGCCAGCAGCTCCGGGACACATTTGAGCTACGAGCAGTACTTC.

This clonotype was recorded at least ten times. The chain combines TRBV5-1 with TRBJ2-1; 9 nucleotides align to TRBD2. The CDR3 spans 15 residues. V shed 3 bases and J 6 bases; nucleotides not matched to a gene: 7. CDR1 is SGHRS and CDR2 is YFSETQ in the germline V gene. Written as DNA, the CDR3 is TGCGCCAGCAGCTCTGGGCGGGGGGGCCCCAATGAGCAGTTCTTC. This codes for CASSSGRGGPNEQFF.

This clonotype has only a few counts. The chain links TRBV7-3 to TRBJ2-5; D perhaps matches TRBD1 (7 bases). V was shortened by 5 bases and J by 6 bases, with 19 bases between the two germline ends. This CDR3 spans 15 amino acids. The V gene's germline CDR1 is SGHTA and CDR2 FQGTGA. CDR3 sequence reads: CASSLGQEGKKTQYF. The CDR3 DNA sequence: TGTGCCAGCAGCCTAGGACAGGAGGGTAAAAAGACCCAGTACTTC. The entire variable domain, with the rest obtained from reference TRBV7-3 and TRBJ2-5, is as follows: GAGVSQTPSNKVTEKGKYVELRCDPISGHTALYWYRQSLGQGPEFLIYFQGTGAADDSGLPNDRFFAVRPEGSVSTLKIQRTERGDSAVYLCASSLGQEGKKTQYFGPGTRLLVL.

On this clonotype: A read error is possible here, since a much larger clone lies one base away. The chain employs TRBV30 and TRBJ2-7, with TRBD1 identical over 8 bases. This CDR3 has 14 amino acids. Germline V CDR1 and CDR2: GTSNPN, SVGIG (reference sequence). V trimming: 2 bases; J trimming: 5 bases; junction bases outside the gene matches: 8. CDR3 region: CAWSSGQGAHEQYF. Here the CDR3 DNA reads TGTGCCTGGAGTAGCGGGCAGGGGGCCCACGAGCAGTACTTC.

In this sample, this clonotype turned up once. This could be a read error, since a much larger clone is one nucleotide away. V is TRBV12-3 or TRBV12-4 and J is TRBJ1-3; possibly TRBD1 for D (6 bases). This CDR3 spans 16 amino acids. CDR3 in amino acids: CASSPRGYTPGNTRYF. CDR3 coding DNA: TGTGCCAGCAGCCCCAGGGGATATACCCCTGGAAACACCAGATATTTT.

Details on this clonotype: A single base separates this from a much larger clone, so it may be a read error. V and J are TRBV5-1 and TRBJ2-1; 8 nucleotides align to TRBD1. This CDR3 region has 15 residues. Unmatched junction bases numbered 9, after V lost 7 bases and J lost 3 bases. Germline values: CDR1 SGHRS, CDR2 YFSETQ. DNA of the CDR3: TGCGCCAGCTGCTCTTCCGGGACAGGCTACAATGAGCAGTTCTTC. Its translation is CASCSSGTGYNEQFF.

This clonotype was found a few times. The chain is built from TRBV29-1 and TRBJ1-4, with D hard to call. The CDR3 has 14 residues. In germline, CDR1 is SQVTM, CDR2 ANQGSEA. Trimming took 5 bases from V and 2 from J, leaving 12 bases between them. The CDR3 bases are TGCAGCGTTCTAGGTCCACAGACTAATGAAAAACTGTTTTTT. Its translation: CSVLGPQTNEKLFF.

This clonotype has a count of ten or more. The chain is built from TRBV4-1 and TRBJ2-6, with no clear D. The CDR3 contains 17 residues. CDR1 is MGHRA, CDR2 YSYEKL, per germline. Trimming removed 4 bases from V and 1 base from J, with 14 bases in between. CDR3 coding DNA: TGCGCCAGCAGCCGGACGGCCGCCGGATCTGGGGCCAACGTCCTGACTTTC. This gives the protein CASSRTAAGSGANVLTF.